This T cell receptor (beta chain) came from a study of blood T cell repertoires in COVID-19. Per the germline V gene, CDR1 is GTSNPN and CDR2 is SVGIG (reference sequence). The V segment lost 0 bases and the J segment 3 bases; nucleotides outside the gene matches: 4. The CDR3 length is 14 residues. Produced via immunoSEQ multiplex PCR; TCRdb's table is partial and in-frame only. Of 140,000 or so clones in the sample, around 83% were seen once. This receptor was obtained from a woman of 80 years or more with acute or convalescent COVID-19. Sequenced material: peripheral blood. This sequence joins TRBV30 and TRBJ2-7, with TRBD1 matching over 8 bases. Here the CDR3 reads CAWSVAGGIYEQYF. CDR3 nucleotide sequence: TGTGCCTGGAGTGTGGCAGGGGGCATCTACGAGCAGTACTTC.